This TCR beta chain originates from a study of blood T cell repertoires in COVID-19. Study information: T cells, B-cell-depleted T cells, or PBMCs supplied cDNA or gDNA.

The method was immunoSEQ multiplex PCR; TCRdb's version includes in-frame clones alone and lacks a portion of them. The sample holds 69,000 or so clones, about four fifths seen once. It was during active infection that Seattle patients were enrolled and then longitudinally followed. CDR1 is SGHNT and CDR2 is YYREEE in the germline V gene (reference sequence). V lost 3 bases and J lost 0, with 12 bases in between. The CDR3 consists of 16 residues. Sequenced sample: peripheral blood. The receptor's source is a man between 50 and 59 years old with COVID-19, enrolled during active disease. J is TRBJ2-2 and V is TRBV5-4; D might be TRBD2 (5 bases). The DNA of the CDR3 is TGTGCCAGCAGCTCAACGAAGGAGGCGAACACCGGGGAGCTGTTTTTT. This translates into CASSSTKEANTGELFF.